This TCR beta chain emerged from a study of blood T cell repertoires in COVID-19. Study-level information: The cDNA or gDNA used as material had been derived from T cells, B-cell-depleted T cells, or PBMCs.

Repertoires were generated with immunoSEQ multiplex PCR, while TCRdb's copy carries only in-frame clones and drops some. The table includes some 220,000 clones, 75% to 85% detected once. Germline V gene data show CDR1 as MNHEY and CDR2 as SMNVEV (reference sequence). The CDR3 consists of 18 residues. V lost 0 bases and J 0 bases, leaving 17 bases between the germline ends. This sequence originates from a human donor in a cohort sampled during active COVID-19. The sample was peripheral blood. The chain has TRBV27 and TRBJ1-2; D might be TRBD1 (5 bases). CDR3 nucleotide sequence: TGTGCCAGCAGTTTATCAAGTTTCGGGGGTACCACTAACTATGGCTACACCTTC. The encoded protein is CASSLSSFGGTTNYGYTF.